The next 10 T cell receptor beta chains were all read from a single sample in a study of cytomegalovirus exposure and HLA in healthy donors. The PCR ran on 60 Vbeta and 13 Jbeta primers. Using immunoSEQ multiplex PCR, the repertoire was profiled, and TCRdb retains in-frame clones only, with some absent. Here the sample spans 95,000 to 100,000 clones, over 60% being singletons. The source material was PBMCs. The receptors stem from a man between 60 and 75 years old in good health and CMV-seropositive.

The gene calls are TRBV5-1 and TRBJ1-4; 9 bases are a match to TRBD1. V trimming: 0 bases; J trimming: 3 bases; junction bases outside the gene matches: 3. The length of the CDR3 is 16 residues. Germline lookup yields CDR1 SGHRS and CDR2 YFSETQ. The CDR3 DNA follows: TGCGCCAGCAGCTTGGGCCGGACAGGGGCTAATGAAAAACTGTTTTTT. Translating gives CASSLGRTGANEKLFF. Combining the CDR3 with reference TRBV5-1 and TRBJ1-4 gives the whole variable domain KAGVTQTPRYLIKTRGQQVTLSCSPISGHRSVSWYQQTPGQGLQFLFEYFSETQRNKGNFPGRFSGRQFSNSRSEMNVSTLELGDSALYLCASSLGRTGANEKLFFGSGTQLSVL.

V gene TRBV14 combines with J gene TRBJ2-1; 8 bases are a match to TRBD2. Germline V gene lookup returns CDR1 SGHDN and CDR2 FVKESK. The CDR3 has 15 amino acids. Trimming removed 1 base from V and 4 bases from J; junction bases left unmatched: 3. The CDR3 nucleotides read TGTGCCAGCAGCCAAGCGGGGGGGCCGTACAATGAGCAGTTCTTC. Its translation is CASSQAGGPYNEQFF.

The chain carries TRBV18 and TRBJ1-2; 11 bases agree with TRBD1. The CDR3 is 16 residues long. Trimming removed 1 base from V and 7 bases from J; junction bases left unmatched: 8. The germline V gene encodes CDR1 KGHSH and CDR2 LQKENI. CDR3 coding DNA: TGTGCCAGCTCACCACGACAGGACAGGGGGCAAGGTGGCTACACCTTC. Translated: CASSPRQDRGQGGYTF.

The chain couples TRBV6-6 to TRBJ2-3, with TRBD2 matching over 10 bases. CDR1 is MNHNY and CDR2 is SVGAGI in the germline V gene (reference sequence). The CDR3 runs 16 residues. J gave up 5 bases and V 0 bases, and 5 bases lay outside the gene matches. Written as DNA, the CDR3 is TGTGCCAGCAGTTACTCGCTAGCGGGGGCAGGAGATACGCAGTATTTT. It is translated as CASSYSLAGAGDTQYF.

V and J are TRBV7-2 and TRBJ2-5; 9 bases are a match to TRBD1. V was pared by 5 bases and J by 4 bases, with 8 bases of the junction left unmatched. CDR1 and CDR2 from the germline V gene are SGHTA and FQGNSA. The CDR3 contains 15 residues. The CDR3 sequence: CASSRQTGGGETQYF. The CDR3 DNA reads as TGTGCCAGCAGCAGGCAGACAGGGGGGGGAGAGACCCAGTACTTC.

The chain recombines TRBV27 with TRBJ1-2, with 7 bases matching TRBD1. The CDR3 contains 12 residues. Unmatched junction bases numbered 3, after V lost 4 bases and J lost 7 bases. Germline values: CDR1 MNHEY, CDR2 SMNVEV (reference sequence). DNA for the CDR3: TGTGCCAGCAGTTCCCAGGGGGGTGGCTACACCTTC. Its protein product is CASSSQGGGYTF.

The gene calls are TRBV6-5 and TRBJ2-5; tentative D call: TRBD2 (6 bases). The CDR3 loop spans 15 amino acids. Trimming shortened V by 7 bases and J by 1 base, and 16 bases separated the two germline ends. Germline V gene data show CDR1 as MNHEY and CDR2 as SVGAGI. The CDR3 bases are TGTGCCAGCAAATCAGCCTGGGGGGTCCAAGAGACCCAGTACTTC. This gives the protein CASKSAWGVQETQYF.

For the CDR3, the DNA is TGCGCCAGCAGCACCAATACAGTTGGCACTGAAGCTTTCTTT. Its protein product is CASSTNTVGTEAFF. The V call is TRBV5-1, the J call TRBJ1-1; D is unresolved. Looked up from germline, CDR1 is SGHRS and CDR2 is YFSETQ. V was shortened by 4 bases and J by 4 bases, with 14 bases between the two germline ends. CDR3 length: 14 residues.

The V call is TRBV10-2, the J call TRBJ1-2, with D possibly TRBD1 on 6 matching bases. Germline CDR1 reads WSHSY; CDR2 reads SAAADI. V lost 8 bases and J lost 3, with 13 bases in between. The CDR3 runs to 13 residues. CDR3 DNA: TGCGCCAGCGGGGGCGAATTTCACTATGGCTACACCTTC. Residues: CASGGEFHYGYTF.

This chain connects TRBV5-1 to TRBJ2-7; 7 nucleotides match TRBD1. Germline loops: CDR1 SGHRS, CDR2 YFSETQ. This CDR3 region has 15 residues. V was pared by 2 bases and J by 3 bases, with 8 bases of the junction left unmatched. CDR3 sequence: CASSFFGTDLYEQYF. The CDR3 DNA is TGCGCCAGCAGCTTTTTCGGGACAGACCTCTACGAGCAGTACTTC. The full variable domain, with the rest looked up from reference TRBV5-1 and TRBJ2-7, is KAGVTQTPRYLIKTRGQQVTLSCSPISGHRSVSWYQQTPGQGLQFLFEYFSETQRNKGNFPGRFSGRQFSNSRSEMNVSTLELGDSALYLCASSFFGTDLYEQYFGPGTRLTVT.